What follows are 27 T cell receptor beta chains derived from one specimen sequenced in a study of cytomegalovirus exposure and HLA in healthy donors. The primer mix had 60 Vbeta and 13 Jbeta primers. Produced via immunoSEQ multiplex PCR; TCRdb's table is partial and in-frame only. The sample data list some 130,000 clones. The sample taken for sequencing was PBMCs. All receptors come from an older woman in good health and CMV-seronegative.

The chain carries TRBV5-1 and TRBJ1-1; 7 positions agree with TRBD1. The V gene end was trimmed by 1 base and the J gene end by 3 bases; junction bases not matched to a gene: 6. The CDR3 has 15 amino acids. From germline, CDR1 is SGHRS and CDR2 YFSETQ. CDR3 sequence (DNA): TGCGCCAGCAGCTTGCAACCCGGGACAGACACTGAAGCTTTCTTT. As protein: CASSLQPGTDTEAFF. The whole variable domain, filled in from reference TRBV5-1 and TRBJ1-1, reads KAGVTQTPRYLIKTRGQQVTLSCSPISGHRSVSWYQQTPGQGLQFLFEYFSETQRNKGNFPGRFSGRQFSNSRSEMNVSTLELGDSALYLCASSLQPGTDTEAFFGQGTRLTVV.

The rearrangement uses TRBV11-2 and TRBJ2-2; 8 bases align to TRBD2. CDR1 is SGHAT and CDR2 is FQNNGV in the germline V gene. The CDR3 contains 16 residues. Trimming at V came to 3 bases and at J to 0 bases, leaving 3 bases not matched to a gene. In nucleotides, the CDR3 is TGTGCCAGCAGCTTTGCGGGACTAGCGAACACCGGGGAGCTGTTTTTT. Encoded protein: CASSFAGLANTGELFF.

This chain connects TRBV12-5 to TRBJ1-5; no reliable D call. V lost 1 base and J 2 bases, leaving 12 bases between the germline ends. This CDR3 is 16 amino acids long. Germline lookup yields CDR1 LGHNT and CDR2 FRNRAP. The CDR3 loop reads CASGLGDGRGNQPQHF. CDR3 in DNA: TGTGCTAGTGGTTTGGGAGATGGTCGGGGCAATCAGCCCCAGCATTTT. The full variable domain, rest sourced from reference TRBV12-5 and TRBJ1-5, is DARVTQTPRHKVTEMGQEVTMRCQPILGHNTVFWYRQTMMQGLELLAYFRNRAPLDDSGMPKDRFSAEMPDATLATLKIQPSEPRDSAVYFCASGLGDGRGNQPQHFGDGTRLSIL.

This chain joins TRBV23-1 and TRBJ2-7; a possible D gene is TRBD1 (7 bases). TRBV23-1 falls under the ORF class, with uncertain function. The CDR3 sequence is 15 residues long. Trimming took 7 bases from V and 3 from J, leaving 19 bases between them. CDR3 residues: CASTDGAGGFYEQYF. The CDR3 bases are TGCGCCAGCACCGACGGAGCAGGGGGGTTCTACGAGCAGTACTTC.

The chain carries TRBV28 and TRBJ2-7, with 8 bases matching TRBD1. Germline loops: CDR1 MDHEN, CDR2 SYDVKM. V shed 6 bases and J 4 bases; nucleotides not matched to a gene: 5. The length of the CDR3 is 13 residues. The CDR3 nucleotides read TGTGCCAGCAGCCCTACAGGGGGGTACGAGCAGTACTTC. It encodes CASSPTGGYEQYF.

CDR3 nucleotide sequence: TGCAGCGCCTGGGGCAGCGAGCTTAGAAGACGCGATACGCAGTATTTT. It is translated as CSAWGSELRRRDTQYF. This sequence joins TRBV29-1 and TRBJ2-3; D is perhaps TRBD1 (5 bases). The germline V and J ends were trimmed by 7 bases and 6 bases, with 26 bases remaining between them. The CDR3 is 16 residues long. Germline assignment: CDR1 SQVTM and CDR2 ANQGSEA.

The chain carries TRBV19 and TRBJ1-2; maybe TRBD1 (5 bases). The germline V gene encodes CDR1 LNHDA and CDR2 SQIVND (reference sequence). The CDR3 contains 12 residues. Trimming shortened V by 4 bases and J by 4 bases, and 7 bases separated the two germline ends. The CDR3 is CASSRTSYGYTF. For the CDR3, the DNA is TGTGCCAGTAGTAGGACAAGCTATGGCTACACCTTC.

The chain couples TRBV28 to TRBJ1-6; D unresolved. Germline CDR1 is MDHEN and CDR2 is SYDVKM. V lost 3 bases to trimming and J lost 2 bases, with 8 bases between them. The CDR3 has 15 amino acids. CDR3 residues: CASSFVGAYNSPLHF. In nucleotides, the CDR3 is TGTGCCAGCAGTTTTGTGGGCGCCTATAATTCACCCCTCCACTTT.

The V gene is TRBV6-1, the J gene TRBJ2-7, with 8 bases aligning to TRBD2. This CDR3 is 18 amino acids long. V lost 4 bases, J lost 5 bases, and 19 bases stayed unmatched. Germline lookup yields CDR1 MNHNS and CDR2 SASEGT. CDR3 sequence reads: CASSVFRVRREDSHEQYF. DNA for the CDR3: TGTGCCAGCAGTGTCTTCCGAGTTAGGCGGGAGGATTCCCACGAGCAGTACTTC.

The chain joins TRBV2 to TRBJ2-3; 11 bases fit TRBD2. There are 16 residues in the CDR3. Germline V gene lookup returns CDR1 SNHLY and CDR2 FYNNEI. With 7 bases clipped from V and 4 bases from J, the junction kept 10 bases outside the gene matches. For the CDR3, the DNA is TGTGCCAGCAACCTCCGGACTAGCGGGCAGTCAGATACGCAGTATTTT. Translating gives CASNLRTSGQSDTQYF.

V usage is TRBV6-1 and J usage is TRBJ1-6; D remains ambiguous. Germline V gene lookup returns CDR1 MNHNS and CDR2 SASEGT. Trimming removed 2 bases from V and 12 bases from J, with 5 bases in between. The CDR3 length is 11 residues. This CDR3 reads CASSEREPLHF. CDR3 DNA: TGTGCCAGCAGTGAACGGGAACCCCTCCACTTT.

Comment on this clone: Other DNA sequences in this sample translate to the same CDR3. This chain connects TRBV5-1 to TRBJ1-1, with D possibly matching TRBD1 (6 bases). The V and J ends lost 2 bases and 1 base respectively, with 9 bases between them. The CDR3 totals 14 residues. The V gene's germline CDR1 is SGHRS and CDR2 YFSETQ. Here the CDR3 DNA reads TGCGCCAGCAGCTTCGAACAGGGGAACACTGAAGCTTTCTTT. Translating it yields CASSFEQGNTEAFF.

The gene calls are TRBV6-6 and TRBJ2-7; maybe TRBD2 (6 bases). Germline loops: CDR1 MNHNY, CDR2 SVGAGI (reference sequence). Trimming took 9 bases from V and 0 from J, leaving 18 bases between them. The CDR3 covers 15 residues. The CDR3 DNA is TGTGCCAGTTTGGGAGGCTTCGGGCGCTCCTACGAGCAGTACTTC. This encodes CASLGGFGRSYEQYF.

The chain links TRBV23-1 to TRBJ1-1; TRBD1 matches at 8 bases. TRBV23-1 is given ORF status, its function remaining uncertain. Trimming took 7 bases from V and 5 from J; bases not matched to a gene: 12. This CDR3 is 15 amino acids long. The DNA of the CDR3 is TGCGCCAGCAATTGGGTAAGGACAGGGATGACTGAAGCTTTCTTT. It specifies CASNWVRTGMTEAFF.

The rearrangement joins TRBV30 to TRBJ1-5; TRBD1 matches 8 bases. CDR3 length equals 15 residues. With 5 bases clipped from V and 6 bases from J, the junction kept 12 bases outside the gene matches. Per the germline V gene, CDR1 is GTSNPN and CDR2 is SVGIG (reference sequence). Here the CDR3 reads CAWDYNRGSGQPQHF. The DNA for the CDR3 is TGTGCCTGGGATTATAACAGGGGGTCAGGTCAGCCCCAGCATTTT.

CDR3 bases: TGTGCCAGCGGGGCGACAGGGGTTGGTCAGCCCCAGCATTTT. As protein: CASGATGVGQPQHF. This sequence joins TRBV28 and TRBJ1-5, with 8 bases identical to TRBD1. CDR3 length: 14 residues. Germline CDR1 MDHEN, CDR2 SYDVKM. Germline trimming cut 8 bases from V and 6 bases from J; bases unmatched to any gene: 9. Using reference TRBV28 and TRBJ1-5 for the parts outside the CDR3, the full variable domain is DVKVTQSSRYLVKRTGEKVFLECVQDMDHENMFWYRQDPGLGLRLIYFSYDVKMKEKGDIPEGYSVSREKKERFSLILESASTNQTSMYLCASGATGVGQPQHFGDGTRLSIL.

The chain recombines TRBV5-6 with TRBJ1-4, with D possibly being TRBD1 (5 bases). Trimming removed 2 bases from V and 4 bases from J, with 12 bases in between. Per the germline V gene, CDR1 is SGHDT and CDR2 is YYEEEE. The length of the CDR3 is 15 residues. CDR3 sequence reads: CASSLKDSLNEKLFF. The CDR3 coding sequence is TGTGCCAGCAGCTTAAAAGACAGCCTTAATGAAAAACTGTTTTTT.

The chain has TRBV6-5 and TRBJ1-2; D may be TRBD1 (5 bases). Germline V gene sequence: CDR1 MNHEY, CDR2 SVGAGI. This CDR3 has 16 residues. V was cut by 4 bases and J by 6 bases, with 21 bases left in between. Here the CDR3 reads CASSSNTGGVYHGYTF. The CDR3 nucleotides are TGTGCCAGCAGTTCTAATACGGGGGGAGTGTATCATGGCTACACCTTC.

V is TRBV28 and J is TRBJ1-1; tentative D call: TRBD1 (6 bases). V was shortened by 1 base and J by 1 base, with 7 bases between the two germline ends. The CDR3 extends over 14 amino acids. CDR1 MDHEN and CDR2 SYDVKM come from the germline V gene. For the CDR3, the DNA is TGTGCCAGCAGTTTATACAGGGCGAACACTGAAGCTTTCTTT. Its protein product is CASSLYRANTEAFF. The variable domain in full, with the rest retrieved from reference TRBV28 and TRBJ1-1, is DVKVTQSSRYLVKRTGEKVFLECVQDMDHENMFWYRQDPGLGLRLIYFSYDVKMKEKGDIPEGYSVSREKKERFSLILESASTNQTSMYLCASSLYRANTEAFFGQGTRLTVV.

This chain uses TRBV5-6 with TRBJ1-2, with 7 bases fitting TRBD1. Germline CDR1 is SGHDT and CDR2 is YYEEEE. The CDR3 is 12 residues long. Germline trimming cut 4 bases from V and 8 bases from J; bases unmatched to any gene: 5. The CDR3 sequence: CASSPTGDGYTF. Written as DNA, the CDR3 is TGTGCCAGCAGCCCCACAGGGGACGGCTACACCTTC.

The rearrangement uses TRBV10-3 and TRBJ1-1, with D possibly TRBD1 on 6 matching bases. The CDR3 contains 15 residues. Trimming shortened V by 5 bases and J by 0 bases, and 13 bases separated the two germline ends. Germline V lookup: CDR1 ENHRY, CDR2 SYGVKD. Here the CDR3 reads CAISQQGQVNTEAFF. The CDR3 nucleotides read TGTGCCATCAGTCAACAGGGACAAGTGAACACTGAAGCTTTCTTT.

As regards this clone: The junction does not match germline at one end; this may be a read error. V usage is TRBV4-1 and J usage is TRBJ1-2; D not certain. This CDR3 spans 16 amino acids. Germline CDR1 and CDR2: MGHRA and YSYEKL. The CDR3 protein is CAGSQDDVKRNYGYTF. For the CDR3, the DNA is TGCGCCGGCAGCCAAGATGACGTGAAGAGGAACTATGGCTACACCTTC.

The chain has TRBV2 and TRBJ2-3; 8 nucleotides match TRBD2. V shed 6 bases and J 0 bases; nucleotides not matched to a gene: 5. This CDR3 spans 15 amino acids. Per germline, CDR1 SNHLY and CDR2 FYNNEI. CDR3 sequence reads: CASRRLASSTDTQYF. CDR3 in DNA: TGTGCCAGCAGGCGACTAGCGTCTAGCACAGATACGCAGTATTTT.

The V call is TRBV10-3, the J call TRBJ2-5; D not resolved. The better agreement between TRBJ2-7 and the DNA end casts doubt on the J call. The length of the CDR3 is 18 residues. The germline CDR1 and CDR2 sequences are ENHRY and SYGVKD. For the CDR3, the DNA is TGTGCCATCAGTGAGTCCGGGTCCCGGGTAGGAAAAAACTACGAGCAGTACTTC. Its translation: CAISESGSRVGKNYEQYF.

This chain links TRBV10-1 with TRBJ2-1; 11 bases match TRBD1. The germline V gene has CDR1 WNHNN and CDR2 SYGVQD (reference sequence). With 3 bases clipped from V and 5 bases from J, the junction kept 3 bases outside the gene matches. The CDR3 length is 15 residues. CDR3 coding DNA: TGCGCCAGCAGTGATGGGACAGGGGGGCACAATGAGCAGTTCTTC. It translates to CASSDGTGGHNEQFF.

V and J are TRBV2 and TRBJ2-7, with 7 bases lining up with TRBD2. Germline V gene data show CDR1 as SNHLY and CDR2 as FYNNEI. CDR3 length: 13 residues. V trimming: 10 bases; J trimming: 3 bases; junction bases outside the gene matches: 9. In nucleotides, the CDR3 is TGTGCCACCCAGGGACTAAGGGGCTACGAGCAGTACTTC. It translates to CATQGLRGYEQYF.

This rearrangement joins TRBV27 to TRBJ2-7; a weak D match, TRBD2 (6 bases). CDR1 is MNHEY, CDR2 SMNVEV, per germline (reference sequence). The CDR3 runs 14 residues. The V gene lost 6 bases and the J gene lost 0 bases, with 12 bases spanning the gap. CDR3 amino acids: CASSPYGGSYEQYF. The CDR3 DNA follows: TGTGCCAGCAGCCCCTACGGGGGCTCCTACGAGCAGTACTTC.